These T cell receptor beta chains were read from a single sample in a study of blood T cell repertoires in COVID-19. Sequencing used immunoSEQ multiplex PCR; TCRdb keeps in-frame clones, though not all of them. This table has hundreds of thousands of clones, about nine tenths appearing once. The sequenced sample was peripheral blood. These receptors were collected from a woman in her twenties or thirties with active or convalescent COVID-19. The CDR3 runs from the conserved cysteine through the conserved F or W. D genes are given only for firm matches. Rows give clone size only sometimes, using once, few, many, or a class for an expanded clone.

D,size,J,V,DNA,CDR3
-,-,TRBJ2-5,TRBV4-1,TGCGCCAGCAGCCAAGGGGGCCCTACCGGGACAGTGGGGGGAACCCAGTACTTC,CASSQGGPTGTVGGTQYF
TRBD2,few,TRBJ2-1,TRBV7-2,TGTGCCAGCAGCTTTTCCCTAGCGGGGGGATATGAGCAGTTCTTC,CASSFSLAGGYEQFF
TRBD2,-,TRBJ2-1,TRBV15,TGTGCCACCAGCAGAGCACTAGCGGGGCCGAGCTCCTACAATGAGCAGTTCTTC,CATSRALAGPSSYNEQFF
TRBD1,-,TRBJ2-7,TRBV18,TGTGCCAGCTCGAACATTTTAGGACAGGCTGACCGAGGGAGAGCCTACGAGCAGTACTTC,CASSNILGQADRGRAYEQYF
TRBD2,once,TRBJ2-7,TRBV11-2,TGTGCCAGCAGCCACCAGGGAGCGGGAGGGCCGCGAGAGCAGTACTTC,CASSHQGAGGPREQYF
TRBD1,-,TRBJ1-2,TRBV27,TGTGCCAGCACCCCCTGGGGCAGGGGGCTTGTAGGCTACACCTTC,CASTPWGRGLVGYTF
-,-,TRBJ1-1,TRBV2,TGTGCCAGCAGGGATAGGACAGACAACACTGAAGCTTTCTTT,CASRDRTDNTEAFF
-,-,TRBJ1-2,TRBV30,TGTGCCTGGAGTGCGGCAGGGCCCGGCTACACCTTC,CAWSAAGPGYTF
-,-,TRBJ1-2,TRBV11-2,TGTGCCAGCAGGAACGAACATTATGGCTACACCTTC,CASRNEHYGYTF
TRBD1,-,TRBJ1-1,TRBV18,TGTGCCAGCTCATCCGGACAGGAGCGTGTTGAAGCTTTCTTT,CASSSGQERVEAFF
-,-,TRBJ2-7,TRBV6-5,TGTGCCAGCACCTTAGGCAGGTTGCCCTACGAGCAGTACTTC,CASTLGRLPYEQYF
-,-,TRBJ2-3,TRBV7-8,TGTGCCAGCAGCAACCCACGGGATACGCAGTATTTT,CASSNPRDTQYF
TRBD2,-,TRBJ2-1,TRBV7-9,TGTGCCAGCAGCTTAGCTGGTAGGCGGGGGGGCAATGAGCAGTTCTTC,CASSLAGRRGGNEQFF
-,-,TRBJ2-1,TRBV5-1,TGCGCCAGCAGCCGGAACAGGGCCAGCTACAATGAGCAGTTCTTC,CASSRNRASYNEQFF
-,-,TRBJ2-1,TRBV4-2,TGTGCCAGCAGCATTTACTACAATGAGCAGTTCTTC,CASSIYYNEQFF
TRBD1,-,TRBJ1-2,TRBV11-2,TGTGCCAGCAGCGGAGGGACAGAAGGCTATGGCTACACCTTC,CASSGGTEGYGYTF
TRBD2,-,TRBJ2-3,TRBV5-5,TGTGCCAGCAGCGTGCTAGCGGGGGGGCCGGGAGATACGCAGTATTTT,CASSVLAGGPGDTQYF
-,once,TRBJ1-6,TRBV19,TGTGCCAGTAGTTCCGCGGGGGGCGGCTATAATTCACCCCTCCACTTT,CASSSAGGGYNSPLHF
TRBD1,-,TRBJ1-1,TRBV5-6,TGTGCCAGCAGCTTAAGGGGGCCTGAAGCTTTCTTT,CASSLRGPEAFF
TRBD1,-,TRBJ2-6,TRBV5-1,TGCGCCAGCAGCTCCGGAGTCGACAGGGGGCATCATAACGGGGCCAACGTCCTGACTTTC,CASSSGVDRGHHNGANVLTF
TRBD1,-,TRBJ1-1,TRBV7-9,TGTGCCAGCAGCGACCGGGACAGACGTACATCGCTGAACACTGAAGCTTTCTTT,CASSDRDRRTSLNTEAFF